The 15 T cell receptor beta chains below were found in one sample sequenced in a study of T cell clones after liver transplantation. Only in-frame clones appear in the TCRdb table, and some are missing; sequencing was by immunoSEQ multiplex PCR. Seen here are tens of thousands of clones, approximately 63% observed once, and the top ten hold less than 3.5%. Sequences were derived from CD4+ T cells from blood, sampled at the approximately 15-month timepoint. The receptors shown here come from a human patient who received a liver transplant. Some T cells may be graft donor cells.

The chain has TRBV28 and TRBJ2-7; perhaps TRBD2 as D (6 bases). The CDR3 runs to 15 residues. Trimming removed 7 bases at V and 3 bases at J, with 19 bases between. Looked up from germline, CDR1 is MDHEN and CDR2 is SYDVKM. The CDR3 here is CASKRLGGVYYEQYF. The DNA of the CDR3 is TGTGCCAGCAAACGACTTGGAGGGGTTTACTACGAGCAGTACTTC. Using reference TRBV28 and TRBJ2-7 for the parts outside the CDR3, the full variable domain is DVKVTQSSRYLVKRTGEKVFLECVQDMDHENMFWYRQDPGLGLRLIYFSYDVKMKEKGDIPEGYSVSREKKERFSLILESASTNQTSMYLCASKRLGGVYYEQYFGPGTRLTVT.

The chain joins TRBV27 to TRBJ1-4; tentatively, D is TRBD1 (5 bases). V dropped 3 bases and J dropped 2 bases, with 7 bases sitting between them. The CDR3 totals 14 residues. CDR1 MNHEY and CDR2 SMNVEV come from the germline V gene (reference sequence). The CDR3 DNA reads as TGTGCCAGCAGTTTCTGGGGGACTAATGAAAAACTGTTTTTT. This gives the protein CASSFWGTNEKLFF.

The chain recombines TRBV7-2 with TRBJ2-5, with D possibly matching TRBD1 (5 bases). V was clipped by 1 base and J by 6 bases, with 21 bases between them. The germline gives CDR1 SGHTA, CDR2 FQGNSA. The CDR3 extends over 17 amino acids. CDR3 loop: CASSLDGRVGVGQTQYF. DNA of the CDR3: TGTGCCAGCAGCTTAGACGGCAGGGTAGGGGTCGGTCAGACCCAGTACTTC.

This rearrangement joins TRBV15 to TRBJ1-5, with D maybe TRBD1 (5 bases). The CDR3 is 14 residues long. Germline CDR1 LNHNV, CDR2 YYDKDF (reference sequence). The ends were cut back, 7 bases at V and 0 bases at J, with 10 bases in the middle. The CDR3 coding sequence is TGTGCCACCACTCGGGGCGGTAGCAATCAGCCCCAGCATTTT. It specifies CATTRGGSNQPQHF.

The rearrangement joins TRBV19 to TRBJ1-1; D gene uncertain. V lost 5 bases and J 5 bases, leaving 15 bases between the germline ends. CDR1 LNHDA and CDR2 SQIVND come from the germline V gene (reference sequence). The CDR3 extends over 14 amino acids. CDR3 sequence: CASSPPWGQTEAFF. The CDR3 region has the DNA TGTGCCAGTAGTCCCCCCTGGGGTCAAACTGAAGCTTTCTTT.

This clone came up a few times. The gene calls are TRBV5-6 and TRBJ1-1; 11 bases line up with TRBD1. The CDR3 is 13 amino acids. Unmatched junction bases numbered 0, after V lost 3 bases and J lost 5 bases. Germline V lookup: CDR1 SGHDT, CDR2 YYEEEE. CDR3 protein: CASSWDRGTEAFF. The CDR3 nucleotides are TGTGCCAGCAGCTGGGACAGGGGGACTGAAGCTTTCTTT.

This chain links TRBV6-5 with TRBJ2-3, with TRBD2 identical over 7 bases. Per the germline V gene, CDR1 is MNHEY and CDR2 is SVGAGI. This CDR3 is 13 amino acids long. Trimming took 8 bases from V and 0 from J; bases not matched to a gene: 2. The CDR3 DNA follows: TGTGCCAGCGGCGGGGGAAGCACAGATACGCAGTATTTT. This sequence encodes CASGGGSTDTQYF.

The rearrangement joins TRBV5-4 to TRBJ2-3; no firm D call. The CDR3 runs to 13 residues. CDR1 is SGHNT and CDR2 is YYREEE in the germline V gene (reference sequence). The V and J ends lost 1 base and 6 bases respectively, with 9 bases between them. CDR3 amino acids: CASSLQSADTQYF. Here the CDR3 DNA reads TGTGCCAGCAGCTTGCAATCCGCTGATACGCAGTATTTT.

The chain links TRBV19 to TRBJ1-2, with TRBD1 matching 9 bases. Germline assignment: CDR1 LNHDA and CDR2 SQIVND (reference sequence). V was clipped by 7 bases and J by 3 bases; unmatched bases: 9. The CDR3 is 15 residues long. This CDR3 reads CASTPGTGWDYGYTF. The CDR3 DNA follows: TGTGCCAGTACCCCCGGGACAGGGTGGGACTATGGCTACACCTTC.

The V gene is TRBV28, the J gene TRBJ1-1; 8 bases fit TRBD1. Trimming at V came to 3 bases and at J to 4 bases, leaving 4 bases not matched to a gene. From germline, CDR1 is MDHEN and CDR2 SYDVKM. This CDR3 is 14 amino acids long. The chain's CDR3 is CASSFGQGGTEAFF. As DNA, the CDR3 is TGTGCCAGCAGTTTCGGACAGGGTGGCACTGAAGCTTTCTTT.

The chain carries TRBV9 and TRBJ2-5; tentative D call: TRBD2 (5 bases). The CDR3 is 13 amino acids. The V end was cut by 0 bases, the J end by 7 bases, with 10 bases between. Looked up from germline, CDR1 is SGDLS and CDR2 is YYNGEE. The CDR3 spells CASSVDSEGTQYF. CDR3 DNA: TGTGCCAGCAGCGTAGATTCCGAGGGGACCCAGTACTTC.

The rearrangement links TRBV4-2 to TRBJ1-4, with 9 bases aligning to TRBD1. Germline V gene sequence: CDR1 LGHNA, CDR2 YNFKEQ. This CDR3 region has 14 residues. V dropped 4 bases and J dropped 8; count of bases not matched to a gene: 5. The CDR3 DNA is TGTGCCAGCAGCCGGGGACAGGGCTTGGAAAAACTGTTTTTT. The encoded protein is CASSRGQGLEKLFF.

V gene TRBV27 combines with J gene TRBJ2-1; the match to TRBD1 covers 9 bases. The V gene's germline CDR1 is MNHEY and CDR2 SMNVEV (reference sequence). J gave up 8 bases and V 6 bases, and 5 bases lay outside the gene matches. The CDR3 consists of 13 residues. As DNA, the CDR3 is TGTGCCAGCAGAACAGGACAGGGGCATGAGCAGTTCTTC. Amino acid sequence: CASRTGQGHEQFF.

This clone was recorded a few times. J is TRBJ1-6 and V is TRBV6-4; TRBD1 agrees at 9 bases. The germline V gene has CDR1 MRHNA and CDR2 SNTAGT. The V segment lost 2 bases and the J segment 5 bases; nucleotides outside the gene matches: 1. The CDR3 is 15 residues long. The CDR3 region is CASSDGQGNNSPLHF. CDR3 in DNA: TGTGCCAGCAGTGACGGACAGGGGAATAATTCACCCCTCCACTTT.

J is TRBJ2-1 and V is TRBV11-3; 7 positions agree with TRBD1. Germline V gives CDR1 SGHNT, CDR2 YENEEA. The CDR3 loop spans 16 amino acids. Germline trimming cut 2 bases from V and 1 base from J; bases unmatched to any gene: 5. The CDR3 protein is CASSLRPGQSYNEQFF. DNA of the CDR3: TGTGCCAGCAGCTTAAGGCCGGGACAGTCCTACAATGAGCAGTTCTTC. Combining the CDR3 with reference TRBV11-3 and TRBJ2-1 gives the whole variable domain EAGVVQSPRYKIIEKKQPVAFWCNPISGHNTLYWYLQNLGQGPELLIRYENEEAVDDSQLPKDRFSAERLKGVDSTLKIQPAELGDSAVYLCASSLRPGQSYNEQFFGPGTRLTVL.